This T cell receptor beta chain was found in a study of blood T cell repertoires in COVID-19. The CDR3 runs 15 residues. Per germline, CDR1 MNHEY and CDR2 SMNVEV (reference sequence). The V and J ends lost 5 bases and 5 bases, in that order; junction bases with no gene match: 8. Clones were sequenced by immunoSEQ multiplex PCR, and TCRdb holds only the in-frame ones, with some missing. The sample carries 65,000 to 95,000 clones, about four fifths recorded once. The sequence derives from a woman aged 35 to 49 with active or convalescent COVID-19. Specimen: peripheral blood. The rearrangement joins TRBV27 to TRBJ1-4, with 7 bases matching TRBD1. CDR3 protein: CASSHRGSLNEKLFF. In nucleotides, the CDR3 is TGTGCCAGCAGTCACAGGGGCAGCTTGAATGAAAAACTGTTTTTT.